This entry lists 7 T cell receptor beta chains sequenced from one sample in a study of response to subunit inactivated influenza vaccine. MiXCR, applied by TCRdb to the RT-PCR reads, yields one record per CDR3 protein. The table records around 540,000 distinct CDR3 sequences, 12% of them present only once. Sequenced here: PBMCs from blood, sampled on the day of vaccination. The receptors shown here come from a man in his fifties or sixties who received an inactivated influenza vaccine.

This chain uses TRBV5-1 with TRBJ2-1; D possibly corresponds to TRBD2 (6 bases). The CDR3 has 15 residues. Trimming stripped 0 bases from V and 2 bases from J, with 9 bases between. Germline V gene sequence: CDR1 SGHRS, CDR2 YFSETQ. The CDR3 is CASSLAGEAYNEQFF. CDR3 DNA: TGCGCCAGCAGCTTGGCGGGGGAGGCCTACAATGAGCAGTTCTTC.

This clonotype was detected many times. This chain uses TRBV20-1 with TRBJ2-5; the D is unclear. CDR3 length equals 15 residues. The germline V and J ends were trimmed by 0 bases and 5 bases, with 16 bases remaining between them. Germline assignment: CDR1 DFQATT and CDR2 SNEGSKA (reference sequence). The CDR3 DNA reads as TGCAGTGCTAGAGATGGGGATTCGGTGCGGGAGACCCAGTACTTC. This encodes CSARDGDSVRETQYF.

The rearrangement links TRBV5-1 to TRBJ1-1; 7 positions agree with TRBD1. The CDR3 is 15 residues long. CDR1 SGHRS and CDR2 YFSETQ come from the germline V gene. Trimming removed 0 bases from V and 4 bases from J; junction bases left unmatched: 6. CDR3: CASSLGSSGGTEAFF. The CDR3 DNA reads as TGCGCCAGCAGCTTGGGCTCCTCAGGGGGCACTGAAGCTTTCTTT.

A few counts support this clonotype. This chain joins TRBV12-3 or TRBV12-4 and TRBJ2-1, with 7 nucleotides matching TRBD1. V was clipped by 7 bases and J by 0 bases; unmatched bases: 6. The CDR3 length is 15 residues. The CDR3: CASTDRLSSYNEQFF. The DNA of the CDR3 is TGTGCCAGCACGGACAGGCTGAGCTCCTACAATGAGCAGTTCTTC.

This clonotype has more than one count but fewer than ten. V and J are TRBV11-2 and TRBJ2-1, with TRBD1 matching over 9 bases. The germline V gene encodes CDR1 SGHAT and CDR2 FQNNGV. The CDR3 is 14 residues long. The J segment lost 6 bases and the V segment lost 3 bases, leaving 3 bases of the junction unmatched. This chain's CDR3 is CASSFHRGLNEQFF. The CDR3, as DNA: TGTGCCAGCAGCTTTCACAGGGGGCTCAATGAGCAGTTCTTC.

In this sample, this clonotype turned up many times. The rearrangement links TRBV4-1 to TRBJ2-3; D possibly corresponds to TRBD2 (6 bases). Germline V gene sequence: CDR1 MGHRA, CDR2 YSYEKL. This CDR3 is 18 amino acids long. Between the trimmed V and J ends, which lost 0 bases and 3 bases, there was a span of 19 bases. The chain's CDR3 is CASSQDPLRGGGTDTQYF. The CDR3 region has the DNA TGCGCCAGCAGCCAAGATCCCCTACGGGGAGGAGGTACAGATACGCAGTATTTT.

The rearrangement links TRBV2 to TRBJ1-6, with 9 bases fitting TRBD1. V was clipped by 6 bases and J by 0 bases; unmatched bases: 6. Germline V gene sequence: CDR1 SNHLY, CDR2 FYNNEI. This CDR3 spans 17 amino acids. CDR3 in DNA: TGTGCCAGCAGGATGGGACAGGGTGGCTCCTATAATTCACCCCTCCACTTT. Residues: CASRMGQGGSYNSPLHF. Based on the CDR3 plus reference TRBV2 and TRBJ1-6, the full variable domain is EPEVTQTPSHQVTQMGQEVILRCVPISNHLYFYWYRQILGQKVEFLVSFYNNEISEKSEIFDDQFSVERPDGSNFTLKIRSTKLEDSAMYFCASRMGQGGSYNSPLHFGNGTRLTVT.